This T cell receptor (beta chain) was recovered during a study of human thymus T cells (dated by TCRdb to 2020 to 2021). In the study overall: TCR alpha and beta repertoires from fewer than ten infant thymus samples and a few related peripheral blood samples were characterized in the study. Donor ages ranging from 7 to 244 days were recorded, and a handful of male and two female infants were included in the cohort. Beyond this particular receptor, the publication reports: On average, thymus samples gave about 750,000 unique TCRB clonotypes, whereas blood samples gave around 80,000. Both the thymic and the peripheral blood repertoires appeared to show biased V and J gene segment usage.

As to this clone: Its antigen remains undetermined. No base qualities exist here, and no much larger clone lies one base off it.

Immunologically healthy infants undergoing open corrective cardiac surgery for congenital heart defects in Finland were used as donors. From four of the eight donors, a small aliquot of about 0.45-1 mL peripheral blood was collected during surgery. For the blood samples, genomic DNA was extracted from all available leukocytes instead of from a set number of cells. ACK lysis buffer was used to clear erythrocytes from the blood, and the leukocytes were then kept as pellets at -70 degrees C. A QIAsymphony instrument was used to extract genomic DNA from the frozen cell pellets. TCRB and TCRAD loci were amplified from a standardized quantity of quality-controlled genomic DNA using the immunoSEQ multiplex PCR assay. The V(D)J region was spanned by amplicons of a length sufficient to cover the CDR3 and to identify V and J genes. The amplicons were sequenced on an Illumina platform via the commercial immunoSEQ service. As for how the authors treated the data: Primer bias and sequencing errors were corrected as previously described, and TCRAD and TCRB were defined on the basis of the IMGT database. immunoSEQ Analyzer 3.0 and VDJTools were used for repertoire analysis, which covered basic statistics, V/J segment usage, diversity estimates, rarefaction and pairwise overlap. Diversity was estimated using the Chao1, ChaoE, Efron-Thisted, Shannon and inverse Simpson indices, and was also estimated on datasets down-sampled to the size of the smallest sample. Repertoire overlap was determined by strict matching of CDR3 nucleotide sequence, V gene and J gene, and Jaccard-based multidimensional scaling clustering was applied. TCRdb mirrors the immuneACCESS table, restricted to in-frame sequences. Some clones are absent from its copies; in checked studies, under half trace to an unresolved V gene, and the reason for the others is unknown. From that table come the V and J calls and clone size; the DNA was used to work out D and trimming. In all, the sample holds 45,000 to 50,000 clones, and approximately 95% of those were seen once. The ten largest clones add up to under 0.2% of the sample.

Reading from cysteine to phenylalanine, the CDR3 counts 17 amino acids. Kept here is only the CDR3 DNA, which spans 51 bases and is read in frame from base 1. The CDR1 and CDR2 encoded by the germline V gene are KGHSH and LQKENI. V is trimmed back by 1 base and J by 1 base, and the junction contains 3 bases that no gene match accounts for. Sequenced material: blood. The V gene is TRBV18 and the J gene is TRBJ2-1, and TRBD2 aligns with 11 junction nucleotides. The receptor comes from a girl under two years old with a congenital heart defect but otherwise immunologically healthy. The sequence in DNA is TGTGCCAGCTCACCACGACTAGCGGGGATATCCTACAATGAGCAGTTCTTC. This sequence encodes CASSPRLAGISYNEQFF.